The rows below give T cell receptor beta chains drawn from one sample of a study of blood T cell repertoires in COVID-19. Data came from immunoSEQ multiplex PCR; TCRdb stores just in-frame clones and leaves some out. The table shows about 350,000 clones, with 80% to 90% occurring only once. Sequenced input: PBMCs or T cells enriched from blood (not recorded which). Receptor source: a woman in her 30s who had recovered from COVID-19. Each CDR3 is given with its conserved first and last residue. The D gene is left open where the match is weak. Expanded clones are given a class, and other clones once, few, many or no size at all.

j_call	v_call	d_call	clone_size	cdr3_nt	cdr3_aa
TRBJ1-1	TRBV6-2/TRBV6-3	NA	few	TGTGCCAGCAGTTTTAGGGGGTTGGTGAACACTGAAGCTTTCTTT	CASSFRGLVNTEAFF
TRBJ2-7	TRBV14	TRBD1	NA	TGTGCCAGCAGCCCCCGGACAGGGCTCCCCTACGAGCAGTACTTC	CASSPRTGLPYEQYF
TRBJ2-1	TRBV21-1	NA	NA	TGTGCCAGCAGCACGGGACAGGGAAGGGTGAGGAATGAGCAGTTCTTC	CASSTGQGRVRNEQFF
TRBJ2-2	TRBV5-1	TRBD1	NA	TGCGCCAGCAGCCCCGGGACAGGGCACACCGGGGAGCTGTTTTTT	CASSPGTGHTGELFF
TRBJ2-5	TRBV19	NA	NA	TGTGCCAGTAGTCTCACCCTACAAGAGACCCAGTACTTC	CASSLTLQETQYF
TRBJ1-6	TRBV2	TRBD1	NA	TGTGCCAGCAGCCCGGGACAGGGGTATTCACCCCTCCACTTT	CASSPGQGYSPLHF
TRBJ1-1	TRBV12-3/TRBV12-4	TRBD1	NA	TGTGCCAGCAGTCGACAGGGTATAAATGAAGCTTTCTTT	CASSRQGINEAFF
TRBJ2-1	TRBV28	TRBD2	NA	TGTGCCAGTGGCGGGGGGGCCTTAGTTGAGCAGTTCTTC	CASGGGALVEQFF
TRBJ1-2	TRBV30	NA	once	TGTGCCTGGACTGAGACAGTTAACTATGGCTACACCTTC	CAWTETVNYGYTF
TRBJ1-2	TRBV5-1	NA	NA	TGCGCCAGCAGCTCGGCCCAGGGCCCCGGCTACACCTTC	CASSSAQGPGYTF
TRBJ2-1	TRBV2	NA	NA	TGTGCCAGCAAATTTGGGGGCCAAAATGAGCAGTTCTTC	CASKFGGQNEQFF
TRBJ1-2	TRBV5-4	NA	few	TGTGCCAGCAGCTTTGGACAGATTCCTATGGGCTACACCTTC	CASSFGQIPMGYTF
TRBJ1-4	TRBV5-6	TRBD1	NA	TGTGCCAGCAGCCCTCTTGGACAGGGGTGTGAAAAACTGTTTTTT	CASSPLGQGCEKLFF
TRBJ2-7	TRBV5-4	TRBD2	NA	TGTGCCAGCAGCTCCCTAGGGGACTATCACTACGAGCAGTACTTC	CASSSLGDYHYEQYF
TRBJ2-7	TRBV7-9	NA	NA	TGTGCCAGCAGCTCCCGGAGAGGGTCCGAGGGCGAGCAGTACTTC	CASSSRRGSEGEQYF
TRBJ2-6	TRBV28	NA	NA	TGTGCCAGCAGTCCACGCCAGGGTTTCTCTGGGGCCAACGTCCTGACTTTC	CASSPRQGFSGANVLTF
TRBJ1-2	TRBV6-5	NA	NA	TGTGCCAGCAGCGGAGCCGGAATCTATGGCTACACCTTC	CASSGAGIYGYTF
TRBJ1-2	TRBV15	TRBD1	NA	TGTGCCACGAGCAGGGACAGGGGCTATGGCTACACCTTC	CATSRDRGYGYTF
TRBJ2-1	TRBV6-4	NA	NA	TGTGCCAGCAGTGACTCGGGCCGCGCCAATGAGCAGTTCTTC	CASSDSGRANEQFF
TRBJ1-3	TRBV13	NA	NA	TGTGCCAGCAGCCTAGGGACGGCATCGGGTTCCCCTGGAAACACCATATATTTT	CASSLGTASGSPGNTIYF
TRBJ2-1	TRBV7-8	TRBD2	NA	TGTGCCAGCAGCTTAGGCAGGGCTAGCGGAAACTACAATGAGCAGTTCTTC	CASSLGRASGNYNEQFF
TRBJ1-3	TRBV7-9	NA	NA	TGTGCCAGCAGCCCCGGACAAGGAAACACCATATATTTT	CASSPGQGNTIYF
TRBJ2-3	TRBV7-9	TRBD2	NA	TGTGCCAGCAGCGAGCGGGGGGGCTTGGCAGATACGCAGTATTTT	CASSERGGLADTQYF
TRBJ2-1	TRBV19	TRBD1	once	TGTGCCAGTAGTATAGTAAGGGGGCCCAATGAGCAGTTCTTC	CASSIVRGPNEQFF
TRBJ1-6	TRBV6-1	NA	NA	TGTGCCAGCAGTGCCTGGGGCGGCTCCTATGATAATTCACCCCTCCACTTT	CASSAWGGSYDNSPLHF
TRBJ2-1	TRBV5-1	TRBD2	NA	TGCGCCAGCAGGGAGCGGGGGTCCTACAATGAGCAGTTCTTC	CASRERGSYNEQFF
TRBJ1-1	TRBV5-1	NA	NA	TGCGCCAGGAGAGGTTATGGGGGGGCTGAAGCTTTCTTT	CARRGYGGAEAFF
TRBJ1-1	TRBV29-1	NA	NA	TGCAGCGTTACAACCAACACTGAAGCTTTCTTT	CSVTTNTEAFF
TRBJ2-2	TRBV18	NA	NA	TGTGCCAGCTCACCACGAGACGCGGGGAACACCGGGGAGCTGTTTTTT	CASSPRDAGNTGELFF
TRBJ1-2	TRBV9	NA	NA	TGTGCCAGCAGCCGAACAGGACAGAGCTATGGCTACACCTTC	CASSRTGQSYGYTF
TRBJ1-6	TRBV6-1	NA	once	TGTGCCAGCAGTGAAATCGGGGGTTCCTATAATTCACCCCTCCACTTT	CASSEIGGSYNSPLHF
TRBJ2-7	TRBV7-9	NA	NA	TGTGCCAGCAGCCGAGCTGAGGGTTACTACGAGCAGTACTTC	CASSRAEGYYEQYF
TRBJ1-2	TRBV28	NA	NA	TGTGCCAGCAGGCCCCGCGGGGGGCTTAACTATGGCTACACCTTC	CASRPRGGLNYGYTF
TRBJ2-2	TRBV7-8	TRBD1	NA	TGTGCCAACAGCCCGCGACAGGGGGCGAGCGGGGAGCTGTTTTTT	CANSPRQGASGELFF
TRBJ1-2	TRBV28	TRBD1	NA	TGTGCCAGCAAACGGAACAGGGGTGGCTACACCTTC	CASKRNRGGYTF
TRBJ1-1	TRBV2	TRBD1	NA	TGTGCCAGCAGTGACCGCCGGGACAGTAACACTGAAGCTTTCTTT	CASSDRRDSNTEAFF
TRBJ1-5	TRBV19	NA	once	TGTGCCAGTAGTAGGGCGGCAGGGGCCGTAGATCAGCCCCAGCATTTT	CASSRAAGAVDQPQHF
TRBJ1-2	TRBV4-2	NA	NA	TGTGCCAGCAGCCAAGACAGGGTGAACTATGGCTACACCTTC	CASSQDRVNYGYTF
TRBJ1-5	TRBV18	TRBD1	NA	TGTGCCAGCTCACCAGGGGGACAGGGCCTAAGCGGCAATCAGCCCCAGCATTTT	CASSPGGQGLSGNQPQHF
TRBJ1-2	TRBV19	TRBD1	NA	TGTGCCAGTGCTCGGACAGGGGGCGAAGGGACGGGCGGCTACACCTTC	CASARTGGEGTGGYTF
TRBJ1-2	TRBV2	TRBD1	NA	TGTGCCAGCAGTGTTTACAGGGGTGGTTCTGGCTACACCTTC	CASSVYRGGSGYTF
TRBJ1-1	TRBV2	NA	NA	TGTGCCAGCAGGGTCTACGGGAACACTGAAGCTTTCTTT	CASRVYGNTEAFF
TRBJ1-2	TRBV2	NA	NA	TGTGCCAGCAGTGATAATCAGCAGGGGTTGGTTGGCTACACCTTC	CASSDNQQGLVGYTF
TRBJ2-5	TRBV2	TRBD1	once	TGTGCCAGCAGCCTACAGGGGGCTTATGAGACCCAGTACTTC	CASSLQGAYETQYF
TRBJ1-2	TRBV28	NA	NA	TGTGCCAGCAGTTTTCTACAGGGAACCTATGGCTACACCTTC	CASSFLQGTYGYTF
TRBJ2-1	TRBV5-6	TRBD2	NA	TGTGCCAGCAGCGGGTTAGCGGGGGGCCCCTACAATGAGCAGTTCTTC	CASSGLAGGPYNEQFF
TRBJ1-2	TRBV27	TRBD1	NA	TGTGCCAGCAGCCCCATTGGACAGGGGGCTATCTATGGCTACACCTTC	CASSPIGQGAIYGYTF
TRBJ2-5	TRBV6-5	TRBD1	few	TGTGCCAGCCGACAGGGATCGGGGGAGACCCAGTACTTC	CASRQGSGETQYF
TRBJ2-3	TRBV7-2	TRBD2	NA	TGTGCCAGCAGCCGCCGAATTGGACTAGCGGCTAGCACAGATACGCAGTATTTT	CASSRRIGLAASTDTQYF
TRBJ2-1	TRBV12-3/TRBV12-4	NA	NA	TGTGCCAGCGGGCTACCCGGGACTCTGCAGTTCTTC	CASGLPGTLQFF
TRBJ1-1	TRBV4-1	TRBD1	NA	TGCGCCAGCAGCCGCGGGGGACAGGGGACTGAAGCTTTCTTT	CASSRGGQGTEAFF
TRBJ1-4	TRBV28	NA	NA	TGTGCCAGCCACGCTCTCCAGGGTGATGAAAAACTGTTTTTT	CASHALQGDEKLFF
TRBJ1-1	TRBV7-9	NA	once	TGTGCCAGCAGCTTACGAGGAGAGGCGAGTGAAGCTTTCTTT	CASSLRGEASEAFF
TRBJ1-6	TRBV30	TRBD1	NA	TGTGCCTGGAGTGTAGATGGGACAGGCTATTTTCCCCTCCACTTT	CAWSVDGTGYFPLHF
TRBJ1-2	TRBV6-6	NA	NA	TGTGCCAGCAGTTACAATTCAGGCCCATACTACACCTTC	CASSYNSGPYYTF
TRBJ1-1	TRBV11-2	NA	NA	TGTGCCAGCAGCTGGAGGACAGAGAACACTGAAGCTTTCTTT	CASSWRTENTEAFF
TRBJ1-2	TRBV2	TRBD1	NA	TGTGCCAGCAGTGAATTAGCCCTGACAGGGGAGAGTGGCTACACCTTC	CASSELALTGESGYTF